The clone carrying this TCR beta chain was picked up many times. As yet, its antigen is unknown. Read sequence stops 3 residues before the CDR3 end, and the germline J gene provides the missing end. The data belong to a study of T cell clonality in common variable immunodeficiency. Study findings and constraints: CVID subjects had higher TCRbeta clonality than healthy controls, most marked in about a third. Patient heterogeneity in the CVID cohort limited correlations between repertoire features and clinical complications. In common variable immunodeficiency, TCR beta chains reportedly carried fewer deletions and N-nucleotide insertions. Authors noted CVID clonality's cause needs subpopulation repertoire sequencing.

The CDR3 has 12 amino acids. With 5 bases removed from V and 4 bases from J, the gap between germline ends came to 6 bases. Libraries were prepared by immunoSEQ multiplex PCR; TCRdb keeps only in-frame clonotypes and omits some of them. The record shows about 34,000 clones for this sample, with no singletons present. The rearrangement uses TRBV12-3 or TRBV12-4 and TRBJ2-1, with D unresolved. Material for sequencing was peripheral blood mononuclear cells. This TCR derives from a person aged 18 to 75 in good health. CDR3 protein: CASSEAYNEQFF. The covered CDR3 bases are TGTGCCAGCAGTGAAGCGTACAATGAG.